This T cell receptor beta chain was sequenced in a study of control samples from healthy donors and cancer patients (dated by TCRdb to the early 2020s). Regarding this clone: It has no known antigen specificity. Per-nucleotide qualities are absent, and no much larger clonotype sits a single base away.

Taken from cysteine to phenylalanine, the CDR3 has 16 residues. The sequence is cut down to CDR3 DNA, 48 bases in frame from base 1. As encoded in the germline V gene, CDR1 is SGHTA while CDR2 is FQGNSA. The V end gives up 2 bases and the J end 0 bases, leaving 4 bases in the junction not matched to a gene. Receptor libraries were prepared by the immunoSEQ multiplex PCR assay. TCRdb re-hosts the immuneACCESS table, in-frame sequences only. Its copies lack some clones; in the studies checked, an unresolved V gene accounts for under half of them, and the cause for the rest is not known. Within this sample are 150,000 to 200,000 clones, with roughly 94% of them counted one time only. The ten biggest clones cover 8.5% of the sample.

The chain is made from TRBV7-2 and TRBJ1-2; the central 9 bases match TRBD1. The source of this sequence is a woman between 40 and 50 years old in good health. Sequenced material: blood. CDR3 reads: CASSLPRTGANYGYTF. The nucleotides are TGTGCCAGCAGCTTACCCCGGACAGGGGCTAACTATGGCTACACCTTC.